The 32 T cell receptor beta chains below were found in one sample sequenced in a study of low-dose radiotherapy and immunotherapy resistance in tumors. The time point was: before trial treatment. Primers targeting TRAV and TRBV primed first-strand cDNA, covering alpha and beta chains. Using a constant-region primer together with a V-primer adapter, TCRs were subjected to around 20 PCR cycles of amplification. TCRdb re-derived calls from the reads in MiXCR, one entry per CDR3 protein. In the table there are under 90,000 distinct CDR3 sequences, over 15% of which are singletons. Sequenced material: PBMCs, taken before treatment. The receptors stem from a male donor with prostate cancer.

This clonotype was counted ten times or more. The CDR3: CSARNDTVTSGGSYEQYF. The CDR3 coding sequence is TGCAGTGCTAGAAACGATACGGTTACTAGCGGGGGTTCCTACGAGCAGTACTTC. This chain uses TRBV20-1 with TRBJ2-7; TRBD2 agrees at 11 bases. The V and J ends lost 2 bases and 1 base, in that order; junction bases with no gene match: 13. Germline V gene data show CDR1 as DFQATT and CDR2 as SNEGSKA (reference sequence). CDR3 length: 18 residues.

This clonotype was recorded only once. The chain couples TRBV4-3 to TRBJ2-7; 8 bases map to TRBD2. Germline lookup yields CDR1 LGHNA and CDR2 YSLEER. The V segment lost 1 base and the J segment 3 bases; nucleotides outside the gene matches: 5. The CDR3 runs 15 residues. The CDR3: CASSQGTSSLYEQYF. The CDR3 coding sequence is TGCGCCAGCAGCCAAGGGACTAGCTCCCTCTACGAGCAGTACTTC.

The sample holds many counts of this clonotype. The genes are TRBV14 and TRBJ2-7; D is ambiguous. V lost 1 base, J lost 0 bases, and 13 bases lay in between. This CDR3 spans 16 amino acids. Germline V lookup: CDR1 SGHDN, CDR2 FVKESK. The CDR3 bases are TGTGCCAGCAGCCAAGGGAAGGTATTGGGCTCCTACGAGCAGTACTTC. This codes for CASSQGKVLGSYEQYF.

This clonotype was seen many times. V is TRBV20-1 and J is TRBJ2-3; 7 bases map to TRBD2. CDR3 length: 14 residues. The V segment lost 0 bases and the J segment 3 bases; nucleotides outside the gene matches: 3. Germline-derived CDR1 and CDR2 are DFQATT and SNEGSKA (reference sequence). CDR3 residues: CSARDRSGTDTQYF. DNA of the CDR3: TGCAGTGCTAGAGATCGTAGCGGGACAGATACGCAGTATTTT.

This clonotype was seen at least ten times. V is TRBV6-6 and J is TRBJ1-5, with TRBD1 matching over 8 bases. V was pared by 6 bases and J by 7 bases, with 8 bases of the junction left unmatched. The CDR3 runs 14 residues. Germline lookup yields CDR1 MNHNY and CDR2 SVGAGI (reference sequence). CDR3 residues: CASRRTGLLQPQHF. In nucleotides, the CDR3 is TGTGCCAGCAGACGGACAGGGCTGCTCCAGCCCCAGCATTTT.

The table lists this clonotype with many counts. CDR3 sequence reads: CASSLGAGELFSEQYF. The DNA of the CDR3 is TGTGCCAGCAGCTTAGGGGCGGGGGAGCTCTTTAGCGAGCAGTACTTC. The V gene is TRBV11-2, the J gene TRBJ2-7; the match to TRBD2 covers 7 bases. The CDR3 extends over 16 amino acids. Germline CDR1 reads SGHAT; CDR2 reads FQNNGV. Trimming removed 1 base from V and 6 bases from J; junction bases left unmatched: 12.

This clonotype occurred many times. V usage is TRBV19 and J usage is TRBJ2-5; D might be TRBD1 or TRBD2, each matching 6 bases. The CDR3 runs 13 residues. Trimming removed 8 bases from V and 4 bases from J, with 14 bases in between. Germline V CDR1 and CDR2: LNHDA, SQIVND (reference sequence). The CDR3 spells CASGGGATETQYF. The CDR3 bases are TGTGCCAGTGGGGGCGGGGCCACAGAGACCCAGTACTTC.

This sequence joins TRBV7-8 and TRBJ2-3; D gene unclear. This CDR3 has 15 residues. The germline V and J ends were trimmed by 5 bases and 0 bases, with 12 bases remaining between them. The germline V gene has CDR1 SGHVS and CDR2 FQNEAQ. The CDR3: CASSPRVSSTDTQYF. CDR3 coding DNA: TGTGCCAGCAGCCCCCGAGTTTCTAGCACAGATACGCAGTATTTT.

Details on this clonotype: This likely reflects a read error, since a far larger clone is one base away. The gene calls are TRBV6-6 and TRBJ2-3; the D call may be TRBD1 or TRBD2 (6 bases each). Trimming took 2 bases from V and 10 from J, leaving 22 bases between them. The CDR3 is 16 residues long. Germline V CDR1 and CDR2: MNHNY, SVGAGI (reference sequence). CDR3 in amino acids: CASSYGGLLGSNAQYF. The CDR3 DNA follows: TGTGCCAGCAGTTACGGGGGGCTGTTAGGTTCGAATGCGCAGTATTTT.

This clonotype was counted ten times or more. The chain combines TRBV30 with TRBJ2-2; D not certain. The CDR3 consists of 12 residues. The germline V and J ends were trimmed by 1 base and 6 bases, with 6 bases remaining between them. Germline-derived CDR1 and CDR2 are GTSNPN and SVGIG (reference sequence). The CDR3 is CAWSGPSGELFF. CDR3 nucleotide sequence: TGTGCCTGGAGTGGGCCGTCCGGGGAGCTGTTTTTT. The whole variable domain, filled in from reference TRBV30 and TRBJ2-2, reads SQTIHQWPATLVQPVGSPLSLECTVEGTSNPNLYWYRQAAGRGLQLLFYSVGIGQISSEVPQNLSASRPQDRQFILSSKKLLLSDSGFYLCAWSGPSGELFFGEGSRLTVL.

This clonotype has ten or more counts. This chain links TRBV6-2 or TRBV6-3 with TRBJ2-7, with 10 nucleotides matching TRBD1. Germline V gives CDR1 MNHEY, CDR2 SVGEGT. The CDR3 sequence is 13 residues long. V shed 11 bases, J shed 3 bases, and the junction held 7 bases outside the gene matches. CDR3 nucleotide sequence: TGTGCCCTGAAAGGGACAGGGGTCTACGAGCAGTACTTC. Protein product: CALKGTGVYEQYF.

In this sample, this clonotype turned up many times. Here the CDR3 DNA reads TGTGCCAGTAGTATAGAGGGAGGACAGCCCCAGCATTTT. It codes for CASSIEGGQPQHF. The rearrangement links TRBV19 to TRBJ1-5, with D hard to call. Deletions cut 0 bases from V and 7 bases from J, with 7 bases between. The CDR3 covers 13 residues. The germline V gene encodes CDR1 LNHDA and CDR2 SQIVND (reference sequence).

This chain uses TRBV23-1 with TRBJ2-2; D gene ambiguous. Being an ORF, TRBV23-1 has a function that is uncertain. Deletions cut 2 bases from V and 3 bases from J, with 10 bases between. The length of the CDR3 is 15 residues. DNA for the CDR3: TGCGCCAGCAGTCAACGGTGGCTTGACACCGGGGAGCTGTTTTTT. It is translated as CASSQRWLDTGELFF.

In its sample, this clonotype was seen many times. V is TRBV4-1 and J is TRBJ2-1; TRBD2 matches at 9 bases. Germline lookup yields CDR1 MGHRA and CDR2 YSYEKL. CDR3 length: 18 amino acids. The junction had 13 bases not matched to a gene; V was cut back by 0 bases and J by 7 bases. DNA of the CDR3: TGCGCCAGCAGCCAAGATCGAGGGGGGGGCGGGGGGGGAAATGAGCAGTTCTTC. Protein sequence: CASSQDRGGGGGGNEQFF.

This clonotype was seen ten or more times. The rearrangement joins TRBV11-1 to TRBJ2-2; 7 bases line up with TRBD1. Germline-derived CDR1 and CDR2 are SGHAT and FQDESV (reference sequence). V shed 5 bases, J shed 5 bases, and the junction held 8 bases outside the gene matches. The length of the CDR3 is 15 residues. CDR3 sequence reads: CASSERDSITGELFF. DNA of the CDR3: TGTGCCAGCAGCGAACGGGACAGCATTACCGGGGAGCTGTTTTTT.

The V and J genes are TRBV14 and TRBJ2-7; tentatively, D is TRBD1 (6 bases). Trimming removed 2 bases from V and 6 bases from J, with 8 bases in between. Germline V gene sequence: CDR1 SGHDN, CDR2 FVKESK. CDR3 length equals 12 residues. The CDR3 DNA reads TGTGCCAGCAGCCAACAGGGGCGCGAGCAGTACTTC. Protein: CASSQQGREQYF.

This clonotype was seen at least ten times. This chain uses TRBV25-1 with TRBJ1-2; D may be TRBD1 (6 bases). The CDR3 runs to 14 residues. The germline V and J ends were trimmed by 3 bases and 5 bases, with 13 bases remaining between them. From germline, CDR1 is MGHDK and CDR2 SYGVNS. CDR3 sequence: CASSDLRTVYGYTF. For the CDR3, the DNA is TGTGCCAGCAGTGACCTGAGGACAGTTTATGGCTACACCTTC.

On this clonotype itself: This is likely an artifact of a read error, given a far larger clone one base away. The rearrangement joins TRBV6-2 or TRBV6-3 to TRBJ2-7; either TRBD1 or TRBD2 may supply D (6 bases each). Germline V gene data show CDR1 as MNHEY and CDR2 as SVGEGT. The CDR3 spans 15 residues. CDR3 nucleotides: TGTGTCAGCAGTTCCGGGGGCCAACTCCCGTACGAGCAGTACTTC. Translation gives CVSSSGGQLPYEQYF.

This clonotype has just a few counts. The J gene is TRBJ2-4, the V gene TRBV20-1; 15 nucleotides agree with TRBD2. CDR3 length: 16 amino acids. Looked up from germline, CDR1 is DFQATT and CDR2 is SNEGSKA (reference sequence). V trimming: 6 bases; J trimming: 9 bases; junction bases outside the gene matches: 12. The CDR3 DNA reads as TGCAGTGCCTACGATGGACTAGCGGGGGGGCCAGGCATTCAGTACTTC. This sequence encodes CSAYDGLAGGPGIQYF.

Here the CDR3 reads CASSPLGPGNSGLNEQFF. Written as DNA, the CDR3 is TGTGCCAGCAGCCCCCTTGGCCCGGGAAATAGCGGGCTGAATGAGCAGTTCTTC. This sequence joins TRBV7-2 and TRBJ2-1; 7 nucleotides match TRBD2. The CDR3 spans 18 residues. With 5 bases clipped from V and 7 bases from J, the junction kept 20 bases outside the gene matches. Germline-derived CDR1 and CDR2 are SGHTA and FQGNSA.

This clonotype occurred many times. The chain carries TRBV6-5 and TRBJ2-3; D unclear. The CDR3 has 14 amino acids. Trimming shortened V by 4 bases and J by 5 bases, and 13 bases separated the two germline ends. Germline V gene lookup returns CDR1 MNHEY and CDR2 SVGAGI. The CDR3 reads CASSSQQAEDTQYF. DNA of the CDR3: TGTGCCAGCAGTTCCCAGCAGGCGGAAGATACGCAGTATTTT.

This clonotype was seen at least ten times. The DNA of the CDR3 is TGTGCCAGCAGCTTAGCCCCCGAAGCGGGGGACACAGATACGCAGTATTTT. Its protein product is CASSLAPEAGDTDTQYF. The V and J genes are TRBV11-2 and TRBJ2-3, with TRBD2 matching 8 bases. Germline V gene data show CDR1 as SGHAT and CDR2 as FQNNGV. Unmatched junction bases numbered 8, after V lost 1 base and J lost 2 bases. This CDR3 spans 17 amino acids.

This clonotype was seen at least ten times. The rearrangement joins TRBV7-6 to TRBJ2-3; D may be TRBD1 or TRBD2 (5 bases each). From germline, CDR1 is SGHVS and CDR2 FNYEAQ. CDR3 length equals 18 residues. V was clipped by 2 bases and J by 0 bases, with 18 bases between them. In DNA form, the CDR3 reads TGTGCCAGCAGCTTATGGGGGACCATCCACGCTAGCACAGATACGCAGTATTTT. This sequence encodes CASSLWGTIHASTDTQYF.

This clonotype was seen at least ten times. The rearrangement joins TRBV5-1 to TRBJ2-3; 11 bases map to TRBD2. J lost 6 bases, V lost 4 bases, and 10 bases had no gene match. CDR1 and CDR2 (germline): SGHRS, YFSETQ. The CDR3 spans 16 residues. The CDR3: CASSPTLAGGRDTQYF. The CDR3 DNA sequence: TGCGCCAGCAGCCCCACCCTAGCGGGGGGCAGGGATACGCAGTATTTT.

Note on this clonotype: A single base is all that separates this from a far larger clone, so a read error is likely. The J gene is TRBJ1-1, the V gene TRBV5-8; D might be TRBD1 (6 bases). Trimming removed 7 bases at V and 0 bases at J, with 25 bases between. The CDR3 totals 18 residues. Germline CDR1 is SGHTS and CDR2 is YDEGEE. CDR3 protein: CASADSIQGGTLNTEAFF. CDR3 nucleotides: TGTGCCAGCGCGGACTCAATACAGGGAGGGACATTGAACACTGAAGCTTTCTTT.

About this clonotype: A much larger clone differs by one base, so this may be a read error. The chain recombines TRBV5-5 with TRBJ2-3, with 7 bases that match TRBD1. From germline, CDR1 is SGHKS and CDR2 YYEKEE (reference sequence). There are 14 residues in the CDR3. Here the CDR3 DNA reads TGTGCCAACAGCTACGACAGGGTCGGGGATACGCAGTATTTT. Its translation: CANSYDRVGDTQYF.

This clonotype has a count of ten or more. The chain has TRBV7-2 and TRBJ2-6; the D is unclear. Trimming shortened V by 2 bases and J by 0 bases, and 14 bases separated the two germline ends. The CDR3 has 18 amino acids. The germline V gene has CDR1 SGHTA and CDR2 FQGNSA. The CDR3 DNA follows: TGTGCCAGCAGCTTAAATGTCGGACGGATCTCTGGGGCCAACGTCCTGACTTTC. Protein product: CASSLNVGRISGANVLTF. Full variable domain (missing parts from reference TRBV7-2 and TRBJ2-6): GAGVSQSPSNKVTEKGKDVELRCDPISGHTALYWYRQSLGQGLEFLIYFQGNSAPDKSGLPSDRFSAERTGGSVSTLTIQRTQQEDSAVYLCASSLNVGRISGANVLTFGAGSRLTVL.

This clonotype has a count of ten or more. The rearrangement uses TRBV7-2 and TRBJ1-3; D is unclear. The CDR3 has 12 amino acids. Germline CDR1 reads SGHTA; CDR2 reads FQGNSA. V was shortened by 2 bases and J by 4 bases, with 3 bases between the two germline ends. The chain's CDR3 is CASSLQGNTIYF. The CDR3 DNA sequence: TGTGCCAGCAGCTTACAGGGAAACACCATATATTTT. The full variable domain, its missing parts supplied by reference TRBV7-2 and TRBJ1-3, is GAGVSQSPSNKVTEKGKDVELRCDPISGHTALYWYRQSLGQGLEFLIYFQGNSAPDKSGLPSDRFSAERTGGSVSTLTIQRTQQEDSAVYLCASSLQGNTIYFGEGSWLTVV.

This clonotype was found many times. The chain has TRBV19 and TRBJ1-2; D is possibly TRBD1 (6 bases). V gave up 4 bases and J gave up 0 bases, with 15 bases separating them. Germline CDR1 LNHDA, CDR2 SQIVND (reference sequence). The CDR3 extends over 16 amino acids. The CDR3 here is CASSRRTAGANYGYTF. DNA of the CDR3: TGTGCCAGTAGTAGAAGGACAGCAGGAGCTAACTATGGCTACACCTTC. Full variable domain (remainder filled in from reference TRBV19 and TRBJ1-2): DGGITQSPKYLFRKEGQNVTLSCEQNLNHDAMYWYRQDPGQGLRLIYYSQIVNDFQKGDIAEGYSVSREKKESFPLTVTSAQKNPTAFYLCASSRRTAGANYGYTFGSGTRLTVV.

This clonotype was picked up many times. The chain combines TRBV19 with TRBJ1-5; D gene ambiguous. This CDR3 has 14 residues. The germline V and J ends were trimmed by 3 bases and 2 bases, with 8 bases remaining between them. Germline assignment: CDR1 LNHDA and CDR2 SQIVND (reference sequence). The CDR3 protein is CASSIRQGNQPQHF. The CDR3 DNA reads as TGTGCCAGTAGTATTCGGCAGGGCAATCAGCCCCAGCATTTT. The complete variable domain, with remaining parts taken from reference TRBV19 and TRBJ1-5, reads DGGITQSPKYLFRKEGQNVTLSCEQNLNHDAMYWYRQDPGQGLRLIYYSQIVNDFQKGDIAEGYSVSREKKESFPLTVTSAQKNPTAFYLCASSIRQGNQPQHFGDGTRLSIL.

A note on this clonotype: This sequence is one base from a far larger clone and is likely a read error. The CDR3 protein is CASSPPVRTGPSSYEQFF. The CDR3 nucleotides are TGTGCCAGCAGCCCGCCCGTCCGGACTGGCCCTAGCTCCTACGAGCAGTTCTTC. V is TRBV11-2 and J is TRBJ2-1; a weak D match, TRBD2 (5 bases). CDR1 is SGHAT, CDR2 FQNNGV, per germline. This CDR3 is built from 18 residues. With 5 bases removed from V and 10 bases from J, the gap between germline ends came to 30 bases.

This clonotype was detected ten times or more. The V call is TRBV27, the J call TRBJ1-6; D may be TRBD1 (5 bases). Trimming stripped 10 bases from V and 6 bases from J, with 13 bases between. CDR3 size: 13 residues. CDR1 and CDR2 from the germline V gene are MNHEY and SMNVEV (reference sequence). This chain's CDR3 is CATRGAGNSPLHF. The CDR3 DNA sequence: TGTGCCACCCGGGGCGCGGGTAATTCACCCCTCCACTTT.